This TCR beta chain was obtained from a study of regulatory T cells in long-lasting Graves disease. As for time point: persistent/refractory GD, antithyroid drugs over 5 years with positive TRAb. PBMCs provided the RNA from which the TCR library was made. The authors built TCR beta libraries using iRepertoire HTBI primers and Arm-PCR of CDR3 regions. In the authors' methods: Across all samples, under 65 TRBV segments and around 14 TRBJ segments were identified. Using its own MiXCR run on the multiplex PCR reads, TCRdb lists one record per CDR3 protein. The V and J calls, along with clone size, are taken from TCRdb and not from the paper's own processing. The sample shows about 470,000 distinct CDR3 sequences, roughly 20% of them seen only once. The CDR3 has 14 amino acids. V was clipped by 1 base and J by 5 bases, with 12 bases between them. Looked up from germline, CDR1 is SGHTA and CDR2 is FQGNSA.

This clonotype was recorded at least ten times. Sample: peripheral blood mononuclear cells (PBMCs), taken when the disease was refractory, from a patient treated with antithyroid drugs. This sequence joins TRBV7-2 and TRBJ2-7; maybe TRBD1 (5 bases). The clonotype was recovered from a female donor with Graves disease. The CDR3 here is CASSLEQGTHEQYF. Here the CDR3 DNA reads TGTGCCAGCAGCTTAGAGCAGGGTACCCACGAGCAGTACTTC. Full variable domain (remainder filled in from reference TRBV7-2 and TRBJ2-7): GAGVSQSPSNKVTEKGKDVELRCDPISGHTALYWYRQSLGQGLEFLIYFQGNSAPDKSGLPSDRFSAERTGGSVSTLTIQRTQQEDSAVYLCASSLEQGTHEQYFGPGTRLTVT.